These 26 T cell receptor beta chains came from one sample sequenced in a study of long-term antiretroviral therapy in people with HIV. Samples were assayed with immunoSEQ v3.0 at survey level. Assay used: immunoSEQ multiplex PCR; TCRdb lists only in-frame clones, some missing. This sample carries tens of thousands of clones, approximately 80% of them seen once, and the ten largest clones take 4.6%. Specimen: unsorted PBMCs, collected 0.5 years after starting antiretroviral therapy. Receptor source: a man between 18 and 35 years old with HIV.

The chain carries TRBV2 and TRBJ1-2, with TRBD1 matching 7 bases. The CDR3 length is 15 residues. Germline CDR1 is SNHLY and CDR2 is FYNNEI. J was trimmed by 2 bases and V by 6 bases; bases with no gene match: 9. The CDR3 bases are TGTGCCAGCAGGTATTACAGGGGTCCCAACTATGGCTACACCTTC. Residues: CASRYYRGPNYGYTF.

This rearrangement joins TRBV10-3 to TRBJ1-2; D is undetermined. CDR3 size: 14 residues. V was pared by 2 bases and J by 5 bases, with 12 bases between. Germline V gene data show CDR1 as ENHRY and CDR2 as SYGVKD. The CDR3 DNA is TGTGCCATCAGTGAGGAGATCCTCTTTTATGGCTACACCTTC. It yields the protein CAISEEILFYGYTF.

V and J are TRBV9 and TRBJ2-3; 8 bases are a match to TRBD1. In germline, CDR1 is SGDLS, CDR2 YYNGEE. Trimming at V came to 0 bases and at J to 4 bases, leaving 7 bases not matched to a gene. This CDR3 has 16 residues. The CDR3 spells CASSVEPDRGPDTQYF. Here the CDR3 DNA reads TGTGCCAGCAGCGTAGAACCAGACAGGGGTCCAGATACGCAGTATTTT. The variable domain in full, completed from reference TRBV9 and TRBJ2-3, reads DSGVTQTPKHLITATGQRVTLRCSPRSGDLSVYWYQQSLDQGLQFLIQYYNGEERAKGNILERFSAQQFPDLHSELNLSSLELGDSALYFCASSVEPDRGPDTQYFGPGTRLTVL.

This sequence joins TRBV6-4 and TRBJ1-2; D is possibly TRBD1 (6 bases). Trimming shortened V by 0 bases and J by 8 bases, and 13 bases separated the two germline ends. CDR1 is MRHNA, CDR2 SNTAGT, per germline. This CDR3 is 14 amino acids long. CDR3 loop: CASSDSSGVRGYTF. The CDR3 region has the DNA TGTGCCAGCAGTGACTCGTCAGGGGTGAGAGGCTACACCTTC.

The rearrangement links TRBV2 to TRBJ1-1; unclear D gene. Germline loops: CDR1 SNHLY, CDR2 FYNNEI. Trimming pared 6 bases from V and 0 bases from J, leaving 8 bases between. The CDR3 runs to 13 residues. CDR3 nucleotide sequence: TGTGCCAGCAGGGAGCAAATGAACACTGAAGCTTTCTTT. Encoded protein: CASREQMNTEAFF. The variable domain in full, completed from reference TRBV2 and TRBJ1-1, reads EPEVTQTPSHQVTQMGQEVILRCVPISNHLYFYWYRQILGQKVEFLVSFYNNEISEKSEIFDDQFSVERPDGSNFTLKIRSTKLEDSAMYFCASREQMNTEAFFGQGTRLTVV.

The CDR3 bases are TGTGCCAGCAGTTTGCGGGAGGGCCGATACGTAACCGATACGCAGTATTTT. Translated, it gives CASSLREGRYVTDTQYF. V is TRBV27 and J is TRBJ2-3, with 9 bases fitting TRBD2. The CDR3 is 17 amino acids. V was clipped by 3 bases and J by 6 bases; unmatched bases: 13. CDR1 and CDR2 (germline): MNHEY, SMNVEV (reference sequence).

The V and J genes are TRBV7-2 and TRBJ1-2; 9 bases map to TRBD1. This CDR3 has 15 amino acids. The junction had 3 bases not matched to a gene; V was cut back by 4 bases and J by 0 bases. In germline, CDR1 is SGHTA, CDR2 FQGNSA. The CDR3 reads CASSSDRGANYGYTF. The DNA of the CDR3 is TGTGCCAGCAGCTCGGACAGGGGAGCTAACTATGGCTACACCTTC. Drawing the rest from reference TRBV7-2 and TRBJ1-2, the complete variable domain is GAGVSQSPSNKVTEKGKDVELRCDPISGHTALYWYRQSLGQGLEFLIYFQGNSAPDKSGLPSDRFSAERTGGSVSTLTIQRTQQEDSAVYLCASSSDRGANYGYTFGSGTRLTVV.

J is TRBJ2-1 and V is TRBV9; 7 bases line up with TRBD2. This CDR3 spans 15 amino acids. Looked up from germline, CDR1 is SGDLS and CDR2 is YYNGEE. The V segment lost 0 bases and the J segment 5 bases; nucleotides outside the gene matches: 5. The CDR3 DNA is TGTGCCAGCAGCGTAGTGGCTAGCGGCAACAATGAGCAGTTCTTC. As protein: CASSVVASGNNEQFF.

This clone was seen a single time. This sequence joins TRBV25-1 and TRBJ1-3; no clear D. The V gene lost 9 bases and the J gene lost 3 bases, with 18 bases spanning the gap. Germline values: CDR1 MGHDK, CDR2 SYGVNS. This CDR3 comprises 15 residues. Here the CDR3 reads CASTRGDTYGNTIYF. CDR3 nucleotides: TGTGCCAGTACTAGAGGAGACACCTATGGAAACACCATATATTTT.

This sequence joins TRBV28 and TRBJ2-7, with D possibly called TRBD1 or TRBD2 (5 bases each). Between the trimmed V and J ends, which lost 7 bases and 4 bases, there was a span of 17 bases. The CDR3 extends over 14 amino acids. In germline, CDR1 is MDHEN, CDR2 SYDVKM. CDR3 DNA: TGTGCCAGCACCTTAGGGACCCATGGGTACGAGCAGTACTTC. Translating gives CASTLGTHGYEQYF.

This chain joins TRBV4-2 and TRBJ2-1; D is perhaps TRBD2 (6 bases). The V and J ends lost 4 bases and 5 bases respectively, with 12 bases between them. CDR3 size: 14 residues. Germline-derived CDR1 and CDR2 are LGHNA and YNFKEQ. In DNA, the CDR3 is TGTGCCAGCAGCCCCCGACGGGGGAACAATGAGCAGTTCTTC. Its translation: CASSPRRGNNEQFF.

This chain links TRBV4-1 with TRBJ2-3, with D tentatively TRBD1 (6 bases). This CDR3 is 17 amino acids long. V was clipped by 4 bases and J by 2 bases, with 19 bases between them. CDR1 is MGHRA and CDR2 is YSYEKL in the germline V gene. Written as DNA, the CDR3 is TGCGCCAGCAGCCTCGCCCGGGGTCGACAGGCCACAGATACGCAGTATTTT. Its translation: CASSLARGRQATDTQYF.

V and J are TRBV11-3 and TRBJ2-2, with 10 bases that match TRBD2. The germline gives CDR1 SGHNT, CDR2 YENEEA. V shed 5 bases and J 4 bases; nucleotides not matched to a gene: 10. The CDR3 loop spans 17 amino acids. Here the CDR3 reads CASSPRPSGGITGELFF. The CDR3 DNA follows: TGTGCCAGCAGCCCAAGGCCTAGCGGGGGAATCACCGGGGAGCTGTTTTTT.

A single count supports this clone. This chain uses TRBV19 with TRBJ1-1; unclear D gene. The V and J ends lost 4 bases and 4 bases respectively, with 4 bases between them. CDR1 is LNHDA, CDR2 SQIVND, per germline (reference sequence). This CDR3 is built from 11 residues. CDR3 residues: CASSKGTEAFF. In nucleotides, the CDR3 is TGTGCCAGTAGTAAGGGCACTGAAGCTTTCTTT.

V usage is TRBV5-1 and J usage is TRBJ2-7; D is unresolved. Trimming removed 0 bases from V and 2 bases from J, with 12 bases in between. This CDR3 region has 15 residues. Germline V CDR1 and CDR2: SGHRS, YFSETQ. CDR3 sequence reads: CASSLGEGLTYEQYF. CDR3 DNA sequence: TGCGCCAGCAGCTTGGGTGAAGGTTTAACCTACGAGCAGTACTTC. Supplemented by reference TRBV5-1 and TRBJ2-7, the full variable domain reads KAGVTQTPRYLIKTRGQQVTLSCSPISGHRSVSWYQQTPGQGLQFLFEYFSETQRNKGNFPGRFSGRQFSNSRSEMNVSTLELGDSALYLCASSLGEGLTYEQYFGPGTRLTVT.

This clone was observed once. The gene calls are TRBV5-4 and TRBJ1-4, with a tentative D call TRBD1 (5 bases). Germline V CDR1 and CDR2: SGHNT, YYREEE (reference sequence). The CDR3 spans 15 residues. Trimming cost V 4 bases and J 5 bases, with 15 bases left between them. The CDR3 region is CASSQGGATNEKLFF. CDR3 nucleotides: TGTGCCAGCAGCCAGGGAGGGGCGACGAATGAAAAACTGTTTTTT.

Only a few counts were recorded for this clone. The DNA for the CDR3 is TGTGCCAGCAGCTTAGTTGGCAGCGGTTATAGCAATCAGCCCCAGCATTTT. Translating it yields CASSLVGSGYSNQPQHF. This chain links TRBV7-2 with TRBJ1-5; no reliable D call. The germline V gene encodes CDR1 SGHTA and CDR2 FQGNSA. Trimming cost V 1 base and J 0 bases, with 13 bases left between them. CDR3 length equals 17 residues. Supplemented by reference TRBV7-2 and TRBJ1-5, the full variable domain reads GAGVSQSPSNKVTEKGKDVELRCDPISGHTALYWYRQSLGQGLEFLIYFQGNSAPDKSGLPSDRFSAERTGGSVSTLTIQRTQQEDSAVYLCASSLVGSGYSNQPQHFGDGTRLSIL.

CDR3 sequence (DNA): TGTGCCAGTAGTTTCGCAGGGGCCTCCTACGAGCAGTACTTC. Protein product: CASSFAGASYEQYF. The gene calls are TRBV19 and TRBJ2-7; tentative D call: TRBD1 (6 bases). Between the trimmed V and J ends, which lost 5 bases and 0 bases, there was a span of 11 bases. CDR1 LNHDA and CDR2 SQIVND come from the germline V gene (reference sequence). The CDR3 length is 14 residues.

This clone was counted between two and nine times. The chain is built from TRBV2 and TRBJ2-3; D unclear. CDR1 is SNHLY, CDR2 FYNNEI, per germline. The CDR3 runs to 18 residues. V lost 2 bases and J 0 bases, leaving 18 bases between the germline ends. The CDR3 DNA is TGTGCCAGCAGTGAAAAAGGCAGAGGTCTGGGAAGCACAGATACGCAGTATTTT. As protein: CASSEKGRGLGSTDTQYF.

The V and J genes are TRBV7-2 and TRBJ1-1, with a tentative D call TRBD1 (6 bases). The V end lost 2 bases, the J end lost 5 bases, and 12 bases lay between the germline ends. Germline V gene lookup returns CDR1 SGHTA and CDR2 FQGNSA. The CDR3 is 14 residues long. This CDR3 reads CASSLSTGITEAFF. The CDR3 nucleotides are TGTGCCAGCAGCTTAAGTACAGGGATAACTGAAGCTTTCTTT.

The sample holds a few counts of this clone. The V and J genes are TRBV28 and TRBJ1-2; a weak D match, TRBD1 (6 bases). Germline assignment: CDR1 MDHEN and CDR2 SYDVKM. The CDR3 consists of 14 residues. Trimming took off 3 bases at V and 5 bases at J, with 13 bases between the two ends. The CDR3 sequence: CASSLGAGLYGYTF. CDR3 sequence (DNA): TGTGCCAGCAGTTTGGGGGCCGGATTGTATGGCTACACCTTC.

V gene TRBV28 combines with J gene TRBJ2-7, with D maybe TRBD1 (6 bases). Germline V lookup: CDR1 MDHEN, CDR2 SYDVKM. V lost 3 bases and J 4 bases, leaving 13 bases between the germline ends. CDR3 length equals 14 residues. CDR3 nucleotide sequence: TGTGCCAGCAGTTTGCAGGGGCCCGGTTACGAGCAGTACTTC. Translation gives CASSLQGPGYEQYF.

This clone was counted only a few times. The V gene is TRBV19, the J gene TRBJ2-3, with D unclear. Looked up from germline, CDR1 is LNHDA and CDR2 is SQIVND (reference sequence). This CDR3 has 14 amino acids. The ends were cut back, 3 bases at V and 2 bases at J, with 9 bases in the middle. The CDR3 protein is CASSMAGPTDTQYF. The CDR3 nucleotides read TGTGCCAGTAGTATGGCTGGGCCCACAGATACGCAGTATTTT.

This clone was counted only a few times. The CDR3 region is CATSRDPYNQPQHF. CDR3 in DNA: TGTGCCACCAGCAGAGATCCGTATAATCAGCCCCAGCATTTT. The rearrangement links TRBV15 to TRBJ1-5; D is unresolved. Germline lookup yields CDR1 LNHNV and CDR2 YYDKDF (reference sequence). Trimming left V 0 bases short and J 4 bases short, with 7 bases between. The CDR3 has 14 residues.

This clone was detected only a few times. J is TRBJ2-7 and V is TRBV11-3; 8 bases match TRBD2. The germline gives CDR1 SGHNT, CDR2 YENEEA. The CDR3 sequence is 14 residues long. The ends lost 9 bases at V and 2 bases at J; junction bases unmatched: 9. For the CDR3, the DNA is TGTGCCAGACTGGGACTAGAGGGAACCTACGAGCAGTACTTC. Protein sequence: CARLGLEGTYEQYF.

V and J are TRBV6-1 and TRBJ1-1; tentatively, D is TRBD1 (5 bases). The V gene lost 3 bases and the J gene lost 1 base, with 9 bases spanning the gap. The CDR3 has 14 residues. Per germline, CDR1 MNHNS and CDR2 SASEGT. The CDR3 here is CASSDSRANTEAFF. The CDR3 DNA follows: TGTGCCAGCAGTGACTCCAGGGCGAACACTGAAGCTTTCTTT.